The 27 T cell receptor beta chains in this list originate from one sample, sequenced in a study of cytomegalovirus exposure and HLA in healthy donors. Researchers ran the PCR with 60 Vbeta and 13 Jbeta primers. Only in-frame clones appear in the TCRdb table, and some are missing; sequencing was by immunoSEQ multiplex PCR. The sample records 100,000 or so clones, 55% to 75% being singletons. Sequencing was done on a sample of PBMCs. These receptor sequences come from a man aged 25-45 years in good health and CMV-seropositive.

The rearrangement joins TRBV19 to TRBJ1-1; D perhaps matches TRBD1 (5 bases). Deletions cut 7 bases from V and 5 bases from J, with 20 bases between. Germline V gene data show CDR1 as LNHDA and CDR2 as SQIVND (reference sequence). The CDR3 runs 15 residues. For the CDR3, the DNA is TGTGCCAGTACCACCTCCGGGGGTGGACGGACTGAAGCTTTCTTT. Amino acids: CASTTSGGGRTEAFF.

Remarks on this clone: The junction departs from germline at one end; a sequencing error may be responsible. The chain combines TRBV9 with TRBJ1-1, with D possibly TRBD1 on 5 matching bases. The CDR3 has 13 amino acids. The germline V gene encodes CDR1 SGDLS and CDR2 YYNGEE. In DNA form, the CDR3 reads TGTGTCAGCAGCGTAGAAGGGGCCACTGAAGCTTTCTTT. It codes for CVSSVEGATEAFF.

The chain is built from TRBV9 and TRBJ1-1, with TRBD1 as a possible D gene (6 bases). This CDR3 is built from 15 residues. V lost 4 bases and J lost 3, with 16 bases in between. CDR1 and CDR2 (germline): SGDLS, YYNGEE. The CDR3 region has the DNA TGTGCCAGCAGCCCCCAGTCGGGGGGCTACACTGAAGCTTTCTTT. Translation: CASSPQSGGYTEAFF.

This chain links TRBV2 with TRBJ1-5; TRBD1 aligns across 7 bases. J lost 5 bases, V lost 7 bases, and 8 bases had no gene match. Germline lookup yields CDR1 SNHLY and CDR2 FYNNEI. CDR3 length equals 14 residues. The CDR3 DNA reads TGTGCCAGCACTTCCGAGGGGGCCTATCAGCCCCAGCATTTT. It is translated as CASTSEGAYQPQHF.

The genes are TRBV7-2 and TRBJ2-1; 9 positions agree with TRBD2. Germline V lookup: CDR1 SGHTA, CDR2 FQGNSA. The ends lost 5 bases at V and 8 bases at J; junction bases unmatched: 10. The CDR3 is 15 amino acids. Here the CDR3 DNA reads TGTGCCAGCAGCCTTAGCGGGGGCCCGGGGGATGAGCAGTTCTTC. Translation gives CASSLSGGPGDEQFF.

The DNA for the CDR3 is TGTGCCAGCAGGGAGGGGGCAGGCTCTTCCACTGAAGCTTTCTTT. Translation: CASREGAGSSTEAFF. V gene TRBV7-2 combines with J gene TRBJ1-1; TRBD1 aligns across 7 bases. J lost 4 bases, V lost 6 bases, and 11 bases had no gene match. Germline V lookup: CDR1 SGHTA, CDR2 FQGNSA. CDR3 size: 15 residues.

J is TRBJ2-2 and V is TRBV4-1; tentatively, D is TRBD2 (5 bases). CDR3 length: 14 residues. Per the germline V gene, CDR1 is MGHRA and CDR2 is YSYEKL. Trimming left V 1 base short and J 5 bases short, with 8 bases between. CDR3 DNA sequence: TGCGCCAGCAGCCAAGGTCCGGGAACCGGGGAGCTGTTTTTT. Translation: CASSQGPGTGELFF.

V gene TRBV5-1 combines with J gene TRBJ1-1; TRBD1 agrees at 7 bases. The V gene's germline CDR1 is SGHRS and CDR2 YFSETQ. The CDR3 covers 14 residues. The junction had 4 bases not matched to a gene; V was cut back by 1 base and J by 4 bases. Here the CDR3 reads CASSLRPGGTEAFF. In DNA, the CDR3 is TGCGCCAGCAGCTTGAGGCCAGGGGGCACTGAAGCTTTCTTT.

J is TRBJ1-5 and V is TRBV6-5; 7 bases agree with TRBD1. The CDR3 runs to 15 residues. Germline CDR1 MNHEY, CDR2 SVGAGI. V gave up 7 bases and J gave up 2 bases; unmatched junction bases: 8. CDR3 sequence: CASTPGGQGNQPQHF. The CDR3 nucleotides are TGTGCCAGCACCCCCGGAGGACAGGGCAATCAGCCCCAGCATTTT.

V is TRBV5-1 and J is TRBJ1-3; possible D gene TRBD1, 5 bases. V lost 4 bases to trimming and J lost 1 base, with 9 bases between them. The CDR3 extends over 14 amino acids. Germline V lookup: CDR1 SGHRS, CDR2 YFSETQ. DNA of the CDR3: TGCGCCAGCAGCGAAGGGGTGTCTGGAAACACCATATATTTT. Amino acid sequence: CASSEGVSGNTIYF.

The rearrangement joins TRBV6-5 to TRBJ1-1; 7 bases map to TRBD1. This CDR3 has 15 amino acids. From germline, CDR1 is MNHEY and CDR2 SVGAGI. V was pared by 7 bases and J by 1 base, with 9 bases of the junction left unmatched. The CDR3 reads CASNYRQGGNTEAFF. The CDR3 DNA is TGTGCCAGCAACTATCGACAGGGTGGGAACACTGAAGCTTTCTTT.

V usage is TRBV15 and J usage is TRBJ1-2, with TRBD1 matching 8 bases. Germline loops: CDR1 LNHNV, CDR2 YYDKDF (reference sequence). Unmatched junction bases numbered 7, after V lost 5 bases and J lost 8 bases. The CDR3 extends over 13 amino acids. The CDR3 protein is CATSLDRGAGYTF. The DNA of the CDR3 is TGTGCCACCAGCCTTGACAGGGGTGCCGGCTACACCTTC.

The V call is TRBV4-1, the J call TRBJ2-7; tentative D call: TRBD1 (6 bases). CDR3 length equals 13 residues. The germline V and J ends were trimmed by 4 bases and 3 bases, with 10 bases remaining between them. Germline values: CDR1 MGHRA, CDR2 YSYEKL. This CDR3 is CASSLDSFYEQYF. The CDR3 coding sequence is TGCGCCAGCAGCCTGGACAGTTTCTACGAGCAGTACTTC.

This clone was found a few times. This chain uses TRBV6-1 with TRBJ1-3, with TRBD1 matching 9 bases. Trimming cost V 2 bases and J 2 bases; bases outside gene matches: 7. Germline V lookup: CDR1 MNHNS, CDR2 SASEGT. The CDR3 contains 17 residues. In DNA, the CDR3 is TGTGCCAGCAGTGAACTCATCTACAGGGGGCCTGGAAACACCATATATTTT. Residues: CASSELIYRGPGNTIYF.

The V gene is TRBV10-3, the J gene TRBJ1-5; 7 bases align to TRBD1. V was pared by 0 bases and J by 4 bases, with 6 bases of the junction left unmatched. The CDR3 runs 16 residues. The V gene's germline CDR1 is ENHRY and CDR2 SYGVKD. The CDR3 reads CAISESGQTVNQPQHF. The CDR3, as DNA: TGTGCCATCAGTGAGTCGGGACAGACTGTTAATCAGCCCCAGCATTTT.

V and J are TRBV19 and TRBJ1-5, with 7 positions matching TRBD1. Germline V CDR1 and CDR2: LNHDA, SQIVND (reference sequence). V was pared by 6 bases and J by 5 bases, with 10 bases of the junction left unmatched. The length of the CDR3 is 15 residues. DNA for the CDR3: TGTGCCAGTAGCCCGGGAGGGGGCGGGCATCAGCCCCAGCATTTT. It codes for CASSPGGGGHQPQHF.

This clone was counted only a few times. The chain joins TRBV5-1 to TRBJ2-7; a possible D gene is TRBD2 (7 bases). The V gene's germline CDR1 is SGHRS and CDR2 YFSETQ. V lost 4 bases to trimming and J lost 6 bases, with 20 bases between them. The CDR3 runs 15 residues. DNA for the CDR3: TGCGCCAGCAGCCTCGCCGTGGGGGGGCTGGGCGAGCAGTACTTC. This gives the protein CASSLAVGGLGEQYF.

The rearrangement uses TRBV4-1 and TRBJ1-5; D unresolved. The germline V gene has CDR1 MGHRA and CDR2 YSYEKL. Deletions cut 1 base from V and 6 bases from J, with 7 bases between. CDR3 length equals 13 residues. The CDR3 sequence is CASSQGRAQPQHF. For the CDR3, the DNA is TGCGCCAGCAGCCAAGGGCGGGCTCAGCCCCAGCATTTT.

The chain employs TRBV18 and TRBJ2-5; maybe TRBD1 (7 bases). Matching the DNA end better, TRBJ2-7 makes the J call doubtful. This CDR3 spans 15 amino acids. The germline V gene has CDR1 KGHSH and CDR2 LQKENI. The CDR3 is CASSPGQGGPYEQYF. CDR3 sequence (DNA): TGTGCCAGCTCACCGGGCCAGGGGGGCCCCTACGAGCAGTACTTC.

The V call is TRBV7-8, the J call TRBJ2-5; D gene uncertain. V was cut by 5 bases and J by 1 base, with 11 bases left in between. Germline V gene lookup returns CDR1 SGHVS and CDR2 FQNEAQ. The CDR3 loop spans 14 amino acids. The CDR3 loop is CASSPQLFQETQYF. The DNA of the CDR3 is TGTGCCAGCAGCCCCCAACTTTTCCAAGAGACCCAGTACTTC.

This clone was detected a few times. The rearrangement uses TRBV6-5 and TRBJ1-2; no clear D gene. V shed 2 bases and J shed 5 bases, with 9 bases lying between them. This CDR3 is 13 amino acids long. Germline V gene sequence: CDR1 MNHEY, CDR2 SVGAGI. The chain's CDR3 is CASSYPPGYGYTF. The CDR3 nucleotides read TGTGCCAGCAGTTACCCCCCGGGGTATGGCTACACCTTC.

The chain's CDR3 is CASTLYGYTF. Here the CDR3 DNA reads TGTGCCAGCACCCTCTATGGCTACACCTTC. The V and J genes are TRBV21-1 and TRBJ1-2. TRBV21-1 is recorded as a pseudogene. The CDR3 consists of 10 residues.

This clone was counted a few times. This sequence joins TRBV13 and TRBJ2-5, with 7 positions matching TRBD1. The J segment lost 0 bases and the V segment lost 5 bases, leaving 3 bases of the junction unmatched. This CDR3 contains 14 residues. CDR1 and CDR2 from the germline V gene are PRHDT and FYEKMQ (reference sequence). CDR3 nucleotide sequence: TGTGCCAGCAGCGTACAGGGGTACCAAGAGACCCAGTACTTC. Protein: CASSVQGYQETQYF. Full variable domain (outside the CDR3, taken from reference TRBV13 and TRBJ2-5): AAGVIQSPRHLIKEKRETATLKCYPIPRHDTVYWYQQGPGQDPQFLISFYEKMQSDKGSIPDRFSAQQFSDYHSELNMSSLELGDSALYFCASSVQGYQETQYFGPGTRLLVL.

V gene TRBV5-6 combines with J gene TRBJ2-7; D perhaps matches TRBD2 (6 bases). Trimming stripped 4 bases from V and 0 bases from J, with 14 bases between. Germline-derived CDR1 and CDR2 are SGHDT and YYEEEE. The length of the CDR3 is 15 residues. CDR3 sequence reads: CASSPLGGNSYEQYF. CDR3 nucleotides: TGTGCCAGCAGCCCCCTGGGGGGAAACTCCTACGAGCAGTACTTC. The whole variable domain, filled in from reference TRBV5-6 and TRBJ2-7, reads DAGVTQSPTHLIKTRGQQVTLRCSPKSGHDTVSWYQQALGQGPQFIFQYYEEEERQRGNFPDRFSGHQFPNYSSELNVNALLLGDSALYLCASSPLGGNSYEQYFGPGTRLTVT.

The J gene is TRBJ2-5, the V gene TRBV28; D remains unclear. Trimming shortened V by 7 bases and J by 4 bases, and 16 bases separated the two germline ends. Per the germline V gene, CDR1 is MDHEN and CDR2 is SYDVKM. The CDR3 totals 14 residues. The CDR3 DNA is TGTGCCAGCAACCCAGTGTCCCGAAGAGAGACCCAGTACTTC. Its translation: CASNPVSRRETQYF.

Here the CDR3 DNA reads TGCGCCAGCAGTGGGTGGGGGACACCCTACGAGCAGTACTTC. Its translation: CASSGWGTPYEQYF. The chain employs TRBV10-1 and TRBJ2-7; TRBD1 might be the D (6 bases). Trimming removed 4 bases from V and 2 bases from J, with 12 bases in between. This CDR3 spans 14 amino acids. Germline CDR1 reads WNHNN; CDR2 reads SYGVQD (reference sequence).

This clone was counted between two and nine times. This chain connects TRBV4-1 to TRBJ2-3, with 11 bases identical to TRBD1. This CDR3 has 17 amino acids. Trimming took 2 bases from V and 5 from J; bases not matched to a gene: 9. Per germline, CDR1 MGHRA and CDR2 YSYEKL. This chain's CDR3 is CASSQNPGQGALDTQYF. Written as DNA, the CDR3 is TGCGCCAGCAGCCAAAACCCAGGACAGGGGGCTCTAGATACGCAGTATTTT.